These 10 T cell receptor beta chains share one sample of origin, sequenced in a study of read filtering for tumor transcriptome and immune sequencing (dated by TCRdb to 2020 to 2021). This sample was sequenced with an Illumina HiSeq 4000. TCR libraries were constructed from approximately 360 ng RNA using the Immunoverse kit, and molecular barcoded adaptors covering alpha/delta and beta/gamma chains were employed. The public sequencing data were trimmed at Q25 with fastp and processed into clonotypes with MiXCR by TCRdb, which kept only in-frame beta chains. One record per CDR3 amino acid sequence lists the most common genes and DNA. This sample holds roughly 67,000 distinct CDR3 sequences; around 20% were observed only once. Jointly, the top ten make up approximately 10% of the sample. Material: a population of CD138-negative cells sorted from bone marrow. The sample's cell subset or site label is to be understood as: bone marrow mononuclear cells depleted of CD138+ plasma/myeloma cells by negative magnetic selection. These receptors were obtained from a donor at least 40 years old with multiple myeloma.

This clonotype was counted ten times or more. This chain joins TRBV5-1 and TRBJ1-5, with 7 bases fitting TRBD1. The CDR3 has 18 residues. Germline CDR1 is SGHRS and CDR2 is YFSETQ. The trim removed 4 bases at V and 0 bases at J, leaving 13 bases unmatched. DNA for the CDR3: TGCGCCAGCAGCCACCATCTAGACAGGGAGGATAGCAATCAGCCCCAGCATTTT. It yields the protein CASSHHLDREDSNQPQHF.

Turning to this clonotype: A much bigger clone sits one base away, suggesting this may be a read error. The chain has TRBV11-2 and TRBJ2-1, with 8 bases lining up with TRBD1. CDR1 is SGHAT and CDR2 is FQNNGV in the germline V gene. This CDR3 contains 14 residues. Here the CDR3 reads CASSDLQGANVQFF. In nucleotides, the CDR3 is TGTGCCAGCAGCGACCTGCAGGGGGCCAATGTGCAGTTCTTC.

This clonotype was observed many times. The chain couples TRBV4-2 to TRBJ2-1; the D is unclear. Trimming shortened V by 4 bases and J by 5 bases, and 9 bases separated the two germline ends. This CDR3 has 13 amino acids. The germline V gene encodes CDR1 LGHNA and CDR2 YNFKEQ. DNA for the CDR3: TGTGCCAGCAGCCGGGCGGTCCACAATGAGCAGTTCTTC. It specifies CASSRAVHNEQFF.

Worth noting for this clonotype: A much larger clone sits a single nucleotide away, making a read error possible. CDR3 in amino acids: CAISRGQTRISTGTQYF. As DNA, the CDR3 is TGTGCCATCAGCCGGGGCCAAACGCGAATAAGCACAGGTACGCAGTATTTT. This sequence joins TRBV10-3 and TRBJ2-3; the D call may be TRBD1 or TRBD2 (5 bases each). This CDR3 is built from 17 residues. Germline V lookup: CDR1 ENHRY, CDR2 SYGVKD.

With regard to this clonotype: One end of the junction fails to match germline, which may point to a read error. The rearrangement uses TRBV7-3 and TRBJ2-1; D is unresolved. The CDR3 runs 16 residues. The germline V gene encodes CDR1 SGHTA and CDR2 FQGTGA. DNA of the CDR3: TGTGCCAGTAGCTTATATAGGTCGACCGTGACCAATGAGCAGTTCTTC. It yields the protein CASSLYRSTVTNEQFF.

In this sample, this clonotype turned up many times. The chain joins TRBV19 to TRBJ2-5, with a weak D call TRBD1 (5 bases). Trimming shortened V by 5 bases and J by 2 bases, and 9 bases separated the two germline ends. Germline V gene sequence: CDR1 LNHDA, CDR2 SQIVND (reference sequence). The CDR3 totals 13 residues. CDR3 nucleotide sequence: TGTGCCAGTAGTCCCCCAGGGCAAGAGACCCAGTACTTC. It codes for CASSPPGQETQYF.

This clonotype was detected ten times or more. This chain links TRBV20-1 with TRBJ2-5; 11 nucleotides agree with TRBD2. Unmatched junction bases numbered 14, after V lost 6 bases and J lost 5 bases. Per germline, CDR1 DFQATT and CDR2 SNEGSKA (reference sequence). CDR3 size: 16 residues. CDR3 residues: CSAGVGLAGLTETQYF. The CDR3 coding sequence is TGCAGTGCAGGTGTAGGACTAGCGGGTTTGACCGAGACCCAGTACTTC.

This clonotype has ten or more counts. The J gene is TRBJ1-5, the V gene TRBV20-1, with TRBD1 as a possible D gene (5 bases). Germline CDR1 is DFQATT and CDR2 is SNEGSKA (reference sequence). The germline V and J ends were trimmed by 1 base and 7 bases, with 14 bases remaining between them. The CDR3 is made up of 14 amino acids. DNA of the CDR3: TGCAGTGCTAGAGGATTGGGGGTGGAGCAGCCCCAGCATTTT. It translates to CSARGLGVEQPQHF.

In its sample, this clonotype was seen many times. In DNA, the CDR3 is TGTGCCAGCAGTGGTGGGGACACCACAGATACGCAGTATTTT. Encoded protein: CASSGGDTTDTQYF. The V and J genes are TRBV2 and TRBJ2-3, with TRBD1 as a possible D gene (6 bases). This CDR3 is 14 amino acids long. Trimming shortened V by 4 bases and J by 2 bases, and 10 bases separated the two germline ends. From germline, CDR1 is SNHLY and CDR2 FYNNEI.

With regard to this clonotype: This may stem from a read error, because a much larger clone lies one nucleotide away. The V and J genes are TRBV19 and TRBJ2-1; 12 bases agree with TRBD2. The CDR3 has 15 amino acids. The germline CDR1 and CDR2 sequences are LNHDA and SQIVND (reference sequence). This CDR3 is CASSRTSGAYSEQFF. The CDR3 DNA sequence: TGTGCCAGTAGCCGGACTAGCGGGGCGTACAGTGAGCAGTTCTTC.